This T cell receptor (beta chain) emerged from a study of T cell repertoires in cytomegalovirus infection. In the study overall: Public TCR beta signatures provided an indication of both CMV infection and a matching HLA type.

TCRdb itself ran the reads through MiXCR, one entry per CDR3 protein. The sample lists approximately 250,000 distinct CDR3 sequences, roughly 20% occurring once. With V trimmed by 5 bases and J by 4 bases, 11 bases remained unmatched. CDR3 length equals 15 residues. Sequencing was performed on CD8+ T cells from PBMCs. This receptor was identified in a human donor in good health (CMV status not recorded). Some clones in this sample may be carry-over from other donors' samples. This chain connects TRBV12-3 or TRBV12-4 to TRBJ2-7; TRBD1 matches at 7 bases. The DNA of the CDR3 is TGTGCCAGCAGTAGGGCAACAGGGGCCGGATACGAGCAGTACTTC. Protein sequence: CASSRATGAGYEQYF.